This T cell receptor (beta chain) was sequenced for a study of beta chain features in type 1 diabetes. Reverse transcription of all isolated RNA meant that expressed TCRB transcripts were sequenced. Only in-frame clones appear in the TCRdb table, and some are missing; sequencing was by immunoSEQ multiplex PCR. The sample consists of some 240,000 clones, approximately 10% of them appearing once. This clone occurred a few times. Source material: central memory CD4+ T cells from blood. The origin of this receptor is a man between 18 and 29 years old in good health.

CDR3 sequence reads: CASSPGPSGPQYF. DNA for the CDR3: TGTGCCAGCTCACCAGGGCCCAGCGGTCCGCAGTATTTT. The chain recombines TRBV18 with TRBJ2-3; the D gene is possibly TRBD2 (5 bases). CDR1 KGHSH and CDR2 LQKENI come from the germline V gene. CDR3 length: 13 amino acids. V lost 2 bases and J 10 bases, leaving 13 bases between the germline ends.